The sample holds many counts of the clone carrying this TCR beta chain. The antigen is undetermined. This entry is derived from a study of T-cell reconstitution after alpha-beta-depleted transplantation in children. General observations from the study: Counts and diversity of T cells one year after transplant came mostly from newly produced T cells. Reports say that about two months after transplant, the alpha-beta T cells came out of several hundred graft clones that had expanded. In some patients, recipient T cells and intrathymic progenitors surviving conditioning explained high day-60 diversity.

With 1 base removed from V and 2 bases from J, the gap between germline ends came to 15 bases. The CDR3 is 17 residues long. The V gene's germline CDR1 is MGHDK and CDR2 SYGVNS. Unique molecular identifiers tagged the TCRbeta library. TCRdb recomputed calls from the PCR reads with MiXCR, one row per CDR3 protein. The top ten clones hold roughly 5.5% of a sample with 97,000 or so distinct CDR3 sequences, 4.5% to 7.5% of them seen once. This receptor was taken from a female patient under 10 years old who had a stem cell transplant for Fanconi anemia, so the T cells may come from the graft donor. This chain links TRBV25-1 with TRBJ2-1; D perhaps matches TRBD2 (6 bases). Sequences were derived from PBMCs, mostly from graft donor cells, sampled 60 days after TCRalphabeta/CD19-depleted stem cell transplant. DNA for the CDR3: TGTGCCAGCAGTGAATTGGGGGAGGCAATTCCCTACAATGAGCAGTTCTTC. Protein product: CASSELGEAIPYNEQFF.